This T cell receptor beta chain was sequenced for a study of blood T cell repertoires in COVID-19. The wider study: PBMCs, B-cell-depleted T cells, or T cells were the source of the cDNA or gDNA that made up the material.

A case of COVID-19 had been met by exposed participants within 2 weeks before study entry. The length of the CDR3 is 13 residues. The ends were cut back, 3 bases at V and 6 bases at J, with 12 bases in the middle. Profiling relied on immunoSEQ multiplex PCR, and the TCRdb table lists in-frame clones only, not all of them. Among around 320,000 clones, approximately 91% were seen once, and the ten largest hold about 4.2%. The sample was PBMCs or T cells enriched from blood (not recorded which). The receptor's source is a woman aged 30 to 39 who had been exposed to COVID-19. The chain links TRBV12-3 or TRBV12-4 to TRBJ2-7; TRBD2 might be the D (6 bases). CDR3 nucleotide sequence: TGTGCCAGCAGTTTCGCGGGGCGAGGCGAGCAGTACTTC. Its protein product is CASSFAGRGEQYF.